This TCR beta chain was identified during a study of cytomegalovirus exposure and HLA in healthy donors. Overall study results and limits: Cytomegalovirus status was reportedly diagnosed by the classifier with high specificity and sensitivity. In the analysis, some V segments, TRBV6-2 and TRBV6-3 included, were excluded as indistinguishable.

To note about this clone: What it binds is not known.

The CDR3 sequence is 16 residues long. After removal of 0 bases from V and 0 bases from J, the junction contained 1 base not matched to a gene. CDR1 and CDR2 (germline): SGHRS, YFSETQ. The donors comprised healthy bone marrow donors. PCR amplification relied on 60 Vbeta primers (plus 13 Jbeta primers). Repertoires were generated with immunoSEQ multiplex PCR, while TCRdb's copy carries only in-frame clones and drops some. This table has some 130,000 clones, 76% appearing once. The chain recombines TRBV5-1 with TRBJ1-4; 8 bases align to TRBD1. The source material was PBMCs. The receptor comes from a man in his forties in good health and CMV-seronegative. The CDR3 sequence: CASSLGGQATNEKLFF. As DNA, the CDR3 is TGCGCCAGCAGCTTGGGGGGACAGGCAACTAATGAAAAACTGTTTTTT.